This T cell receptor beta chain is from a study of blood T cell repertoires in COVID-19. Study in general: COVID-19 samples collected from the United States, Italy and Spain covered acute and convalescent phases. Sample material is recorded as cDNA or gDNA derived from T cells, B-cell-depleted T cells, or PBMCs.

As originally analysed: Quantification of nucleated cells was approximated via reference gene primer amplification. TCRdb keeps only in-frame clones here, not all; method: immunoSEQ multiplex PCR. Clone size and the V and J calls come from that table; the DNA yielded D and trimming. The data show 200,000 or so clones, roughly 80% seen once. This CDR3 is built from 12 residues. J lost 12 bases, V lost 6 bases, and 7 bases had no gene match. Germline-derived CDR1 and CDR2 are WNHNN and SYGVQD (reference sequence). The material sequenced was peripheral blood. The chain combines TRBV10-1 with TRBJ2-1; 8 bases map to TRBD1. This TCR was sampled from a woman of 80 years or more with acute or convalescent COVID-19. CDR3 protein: CASSPGQGGQFF. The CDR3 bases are TGCGCCAGCAGCCCCGGACAGGGTGGGCAGTTCTTC.